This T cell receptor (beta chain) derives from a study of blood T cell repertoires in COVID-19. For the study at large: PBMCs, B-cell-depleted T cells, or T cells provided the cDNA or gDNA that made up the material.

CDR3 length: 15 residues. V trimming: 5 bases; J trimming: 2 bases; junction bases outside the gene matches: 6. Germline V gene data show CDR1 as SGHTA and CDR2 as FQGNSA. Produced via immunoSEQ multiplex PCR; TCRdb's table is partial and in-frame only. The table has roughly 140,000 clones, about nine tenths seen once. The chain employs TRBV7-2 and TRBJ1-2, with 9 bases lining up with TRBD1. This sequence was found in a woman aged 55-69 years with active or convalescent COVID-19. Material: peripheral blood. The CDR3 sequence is CASSPRTGVNYGYTF. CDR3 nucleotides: TGTGCCAGCAGCCCAAGGACAGGGGTAAACTATGGCTACACCTTC.